This is a list of T cell receptor beta chains from one sample in a study of blood T cell repertoires in COVID-19. Assay used: immunoSEQ multiplex PCR; TCRdb lists only in-frame clones, some missing. The sample has approximately 270,000 clones, about nine tenths seen once. The sequenced material came from peripheral blood. The receptors derive from a man between 35 and 55 years old with active or convalescent COVID-19. The CDR3 runs from the conserved cysteine through the conserved F or W. Fields, in order: CDR3 protein, CDR3 DNA, clone size, D gene, J gene, V gene. A D gene is named only where the DNA matches it firmly. For some rows the clone size is stated as once, few or many, or as a class when expanded; others skip it.

cdr3_aa: CASSQDRTGNTEAFF
cdr3_nt: TGCGCCAGCAGCCAAGATCGGACAGGGAACACTGAAGCTTTCTTT
clone_size: .
d_call: TRBD1
j_call: TRBJ1-1
v_call: TRBV4-1

cdr3_aa: CASSEGLRNSPLHF
cdr3_nt: TGTGCCAGTAGTGAGGGTCTGCGAAATTCACCCCTCCACTTT
clone_size: .
d_call: .
j_call: TRBJ1-6
v_call: TRBV19

cdr3_aa: CASSQDPTERAYEQYF
cdr3_nt: TGCGCCAGCAGCCAAGACCCTACTGAAAGAGCCTACGAGCAGTACTTC
clone_size: .
d_call: .
j_call: TRBJ2-7
v_call: TRBV4-1

cdr3_aa: CASSLVMAGGGETQYF
cdr3_nt: TGTGCCAGCAGCTTAGTGATGGCGGGCGGAGGAGAGACCCAGTACTTC
clone_size: once
d_call: .
j_call: TRBJ2-5
v_call: TRBV11-3

cdr3_aa: CASSIGTVSGNTIYF
cdr3_nt: TGCGCCAGCAGCATAGGGACAGTCTCTGGAAACACCATATATTTT
clone_size: .
d_call: TRBD1
j_call: TRBJ1-3
v_call: TRBV5-1

cdr3_aa: CASITRDRYGDGYTF
cdr3_nt: TGTGCCAGCATCACCCGGGACAGGTATGGAGATGGCTACACCTTC
clone_size: .
d_call: TRBD1
j_call: TRBJ1-2
v_call: TRBV28

cdr3_aa: CASRTGLAYGYTF
cdr3_nt: TGTGCCAGCAGGACAGGGCTCGCCTATGGCTACACCTTC
clone_size: .
d_call: TRBD1
j_call: TRBJ1-2
v_call: TRBV28

cdr3_aa: CASSPRGTRVETQYF
cdr3_nt: TGTGCCAGCAGCCCAAGAGGGACTAGGGTGGAGACCCAGTACTTC
clone_size: .
d_call: TRBD2
j_call: TRBJ2-5
v_call: TRBV7-2

cdr3_aa: CASSAQGGYTEAFF
cdr3_nt: TGCGCCAGCAGCGCACAGGGAGGGTACACTGAAGCTTTCTTT
clone_size: few
d_call: .
j_call: TRBJ1-1
v_call: TRBV5-1

cdr3_aa: CSLGTAGF
cdr3_nt: TGCAGTTTGGGCACCGCGGGGTTC
clone_size: .
d_call: .
j_call: TRBJ1-2
v_call: TRBV20-1

cdr3_aa: CASSLGAGTGSYEQYF
cdr3_nt: TGTGCCAGCAGCTTGGGTGCCGGGACAGGATCCTACGAGCAGTACTTC
clone_size: .
d_call: TRBD1
j_call: TRBJ2-7
v_call: TRBV5-6

cdr3_aa: CASSPSGASGSRTYNEQFF
cdr3_nt: TGTGCCAGCAGCCCTTCCGGGGCTAGCGGGAGTAGGACCTACAATGAGCAGTTCTTC
clone_size: .
d_call: .
j_call: TRBJ2-1
v_call: TRBV21-1

cdr3_aa: CATTVLGSGMGEQYF
cdr3_nt: TGTGCCACCACCGTCCTAGGATCAGGGATGGGGGAGCAGTACTTC
clone_size: .
d_call: .
j_call: TRBJ2-7
v_call: TRBV6-5

cdr3_aa: CASSLIGLFGTGHYGYTF
cdr3_nt: TGTGCCAGCAGTTTAATCGGACTCTTCGGGACAGGGCACTATGGCTACACCTTC
clone_size: .
d_call: TRBD1
j_call: TRBJ1-2
v_call: TRBV28

cdr3_aa: CASLSQGQGSGYTF
cdr3_nt: TGTGCCAGCCTATCACAGGGACAGGGATCTGGCTACACCTTC
clone_size: once
d_call: TRBD1
j_call: TRBJ1-2
v_call: TRBV3-1/TRBV3-2

cdr3_aa: CASSLIMGGRSFEKLFF
cdr3_nt: TGTGCCAGCAGCTTAATAATGGGGGGACGCTCTTTTGAAAAACTGTTTTTT
clone_size: .
d_call: .
j_call: TRBJ1-4
v_call: TRBV7-9

cdr3_aa: CASCGDRGSPLHF
cdr3_nt: TGTGCCAGCTGTGGGGACAGAGGCTCACCCCTCCACTTT
clone_size: .
d_call: TRBD1
j_call: TRBJ1-6
v_call: TRBV28

cdr3_aa: CASSFGETYNQPQHF
cdr3_nt: TGTGCCAGCAGTTTTGGGGAGACATACAATCAGCCCCAGCATTTT
clone_size: .
d_call: .
j_call: TRBJ1-5
v_call: TRBV28

cdr3_aa: CASSPSGTSVNEQYF
cdr3_nt: TGTGCCAGCAGTCCATCTGGGACTAGCGTGAACGAGCAGTACTTC
clone_size: .
d_call: TRBD2
j_call: TRBJ2-7
v_call: TRBV27

cdr3_aa: CASSKDSSGANVLTF
cdr3_nt: TGTGCCAGCAGCAAAGACTCATCTGGGGCCAACGTCCTGACTTTC
clone_size: once
d_call: .
j_call: TRBJ2-6
v_call: TRBV7-3

cdr3_aa: CASSLGQGAYEQYF
cdr3_nt: TGCGCCAGCAGCTTGGGACAGGGGGCATACGAGCAGTACTTC
clone_size: .
d_call: TRBD1
j_call: TRBJ2-7
v_call: TRBV5-1

cdr3_aa: CASSVDPGQGGMNTEAFF
cdr3_nt: TGTGCCAGCAGCGTCGACCCGGGACAGGGGGGGATGAACACTGAAGCTTTCTTT
clone_size: .
d_call: TRBD1
j_call: TRBJ1-1
v_call: TRBV9

cdr3_aa: CASTFRQGGDGYTF
cdr3_nt: TGTGCCAGCACCTTCCGACAGGGCGGCGATGGCTACACCTTC
clone_size: .
d_call: TRBD1
j_call: TRBJ1-2
v_call: TRBV6-5

cdr3_aa: CASSLGRAADTQYF
cdr3_nt: TGTGCCAGCAGCTTAGGGCGGGCAGCAGATACGCAGTATTTT
clone_size: .
d_call: .
j_call: TRBJ2-3
v_call: TRBV11-3

cdr3_aa: CASSQGEEQPQHF
cdr3_nt: TGTGCCAGCAGCCAAGGGGAGGAACAGCCCCAGCATTTT
clone_size: .
d_call: .
j_call: TRBJ1-5
v_call: TRBV4-2

cdr3_aa: CASAHLQQGVDEAFF
cdr3_nt: TGTGCCAGCGCCCACCTACAACAGGGAGTGGATGAAGCTTTCTTT
clone_size: .
d_call: .
j_call: TRBJ1-1
v_call: TRBV18

cdr3_aa: CASSPGGAGEAFF
cdr3_nt: TGTGCCAGCAGCCCCGGGGGGGCAGGAGAAGCTTTCTTT
clone_size: .
d_call: .
j_call: TRBJ1-1
v_call: TRBV7-9

cdr3_aa: CASSPHPGTENTGELFF
cdr3_nt: TGTGCCAGCAGTCCGCACCCCGGGACTGAAAACACCGGGGAGCTGTTTTTT
clone_size: .
d_call: .
j_call: TRBJ2-2
v_call: TRBV25-1

cdr3_aa: CAWSGQSGSPLHF
cdr3_nt: TGTGCCTGGAGTGGACAGTCGGGTTCACCCCTCCACTTT
clone_size: few
d_call: .
j_call: TRBJ1-6
v_call: TRBV30

cdr3_aa: CAWSPARGYTEAFF
cdr3_nt: TGTGCCTGGAGTCCCGCTCGGGGGTACACTGAAGCTTTCTTT
clone_size: .
d_call: .
j_call: TRBJ1-1
v_call: TRBV30

cdr3_aa: CASRMGQGTEAFF
cdr3_nt: TGTGCCAGTAGGATGGGACAGGGGACTGAAGCTTTCTTT
clone_size: .
d_call: TRBD1
j_call: TRBJ1-1
v_call: TRBV19

cdr3_aa: CASSDWLTVGGNTIYF
cdr3_nt: TGCGCCAGCAGTGACTGGCTTACTGTCGGGGGAAACACCATATATTTT
clone_size: once
d_call: .
j_call: TRBJ1-3
v_call: TRBV10-2

cdr3_aa: CASSAPGAGELFF
cdr3_nt: TGTGCCAGCAGCGCCCCAGGGGCAGGGGAGCTGTTTTTT
clone_size: .
d_call: .
j_call: TRBJ2-2
v_call: TRBV7-9

cdr3_aa: CASSSTGGQPQHF
cdr3_nt: TGTGCCAGCAGCTCCACAGGGGGCCAGCCCCAGCATTTT
clone_size: .
d_call: TRBD1
j_call: TRBJ1-5
v_call: TRBV5-6

cdr3_aa: CASSETGLVKPQHF
cdr3_nt: TGCGCCAGCAGTGAAACAGGGTTGGTGAAGCCCCAGCATTTT
clone_size: .
d_call: .
j_call: TRBJ1-5
v_call: TRBV10-2

cdr3_aa: CASSGKLGPGGRVKLFF
cdr3_nt: TGCGCCAGCAGTGGGAAGTTGGGGCCAGGCGGTCGGGTAAAACTGTTTTTT
clone_size: .
d_call: .
j_call: TRBJ1-4
v_call: TRBV10-2

cdr3_aa: CASSSRTRGTDTQYF
cdr3_nt: TGTGCCAGCAGTTCAAGGACTAGGGGGACAGATACGCAGTATTTT
clone_size: .
d_call: .
j_call: TRBJ2-3
v_call: TRBV28

cdr3_aa: CASSVGGPTDTQYF
cdr3_nt: TGTGCCAGCAGCGTAGGGGGGCCGACAGATACGCAGTATTTT
clone_size: .
d_call: .
j_call: TRBJ2-3
v_call: TRBV9

cdr3_aa: CASSADRDSYNEQFF
cdr3_nt: TGTGCCAGCAGCGCCGACAGGGATTCCTACAATGAGCAGTTCTTC
clone_size: .
d_call: TRBD1
j_call: TRBJ2-1
v_call: TRBV7-2

cdr3_aa: CASSPGMYSGEETQYF
cdr3_nt: TGTGCCAGCAGCCCCGGGATGTATAGCGGGGAAGAGACCCAGTACTTC
clone_size: .
d_call: TRBD2
j_call: TRBJ2-5
v_call: TRBV28

cdr3_aa: CAISEPGLAGGGTQYF
cdr3_nt: TGTGCCATCAGTGAGCCGGGACTAGCGGGGGGCGGGACGCAGTATTTT
clone_size: .
d_call: TRBD2
j_call: TRBJ2-3
v_call: TRBV10-3

cdr3_aa: CASSLEAGGSTGELFF
cdr3_nt: TGTGCCAGCAGCTTGGAGGCGGGAGGATCCACCGGGGAGCTGTTTTTT
clone_size: once
d_call: TRBD2
j_call: TRBJ2-2
v_call: TRBV5-4

cdr3_aa: CSVEDRRQIPDTQYF
cdr3_nt: TGCAGCGTTGAAGATCGCAGACAGATACCAGATACGCAGTATTTT
clone_size: .
d_call: .
j_call: TRBJ2-3
v_call: TRBV29-1

cdr3_aa: CASSVEGGGQPQHF
cdr3_nt: TGTGCCAGCAGCGTAGAGGGTGGAGGCCAGCCCCAGCATTTT
clone_size: few
d_call: .
j_call: TRBJ1-5
v_call: TRBV9

cdr3_aa: CASSSQGSADTQYF
cdr3_nt: TGTGCCAGCAGCTCGCAGGGGTCCGCAGATACGCAGTATTTT
clone_size: .
d_call: .
j_call: TRBJ2-3
v_call: TRBV13

cdr3_aa: CASSLTGSSYEQYF
cdr3_nt: TGTGCCAGTAGCCTTACAGGTAGCTCCTACGAGCAGTACTTC
clone_size: .
d_call: .
j_call: TRBJ2-7
v_call: TRBV19

cdr3_aa: CASIPSYQCGYTF
cdr3_nt: .
clone_size: .
d_call: .
j_call: TRBJ1-2
v_call: TRBV21-1

cdr3_aa: CASSRLAVGAEQFF
cdr3_nt: TGTGCCAGCAGCCGACTAGCGGTGGGTGCCGAGCAGTTCTTC
clone_size: .
d_call: TRBD2
j_call: TRBJ2-1
v_call: TRBV7-9

cdr3_aa: CASSRETDTYYGYTF
cdr3_nt: TGTGCCAGCAGCCGGGAGACGGATACTTACTATGGCTACACCTTC
clone_size: .
d_call: .
j_call: TRBJ1-2
v_call: TRBV3-1/TRBV3-2

cdr3_aa: CATSSDRFKDTQYF
cdr3_nt: TGTGCCACCAGCAGCGACAGGTTTAAAGATACGCAGTATTTT
clone_size: .
d_call: .
j_call: TRBJ2-3
v_call: TRBV15

cdr3_aa: CASNRLRGETQYF
cdr3_nt: TGTGCCAGCAACAGGCTTAGAGGAGAGACCCAGTACTTC
clone_size: .
d_call: .
j_call: TRBJ2-5
v_call: TRBV6-5

cdr3_aa: CASSFSAPEGYGYTF
cdr3_nt: TGCGCCAGCAGCTTTTCCGCCCCGGAGGGCTATGGCTACACCTTC
clone_size: .
d_call: .
j_call: TRBJ1-2
v_call: TRBV5-1

cdr3_aa: CASSQAPGQVFFRELFF
cdr3_nt: TGTGCCAGCAGCCAGGCACCGGGACAGGTTTTTTTCCGGGAGCTGTTTTTT
clone_size: .
d_call: TRBD1
j_call: TRBJ2-2
v_call: TRBV27

cdr3_aa: CASGTGTENSPLHF
cdr3_nt: TGTGCCAGCGGAACCGGGACAGAAAATTCACCCCTCCACTTT
clone_size: few
d_call: TRBD1
j_call: TRBJ1-6
v_call: TRBV2

cdr3_aa: CASSTRRQGRTEAFF
cdr3_nt: TGTGCCAGCAGTACCCGAAGACAGGGAAGGACTGAAGCTTTCTTT
clone_size: .
d_call: TRBD1
j_call: TRBJ1-1
v_call: TRBV6-5

cdr3_aa: CASSYHGGKLFF
cdr3_nt: TGCGCCAGCAGCTATCACGGGGGAAAACTGTTTTTT
clone_size: .
d_call: .
j_call: TRBJ1-4
v_call: TRBV5-1

cdr3_aa: CASSVQRTNSPLHF
cdr3_nt: TGTGCCAGCAGTGTTCAGCGGACCAATTCACCCCTCCACTTT
clone_size: .
d_call: .
j_call: TRBJ1-6
v_call: TRBV2

cdr3_aa: CASILSGANVLTF
cdr3_nt: TGTGCCAGCATCCTTTCTGGGGCCAACGTCCTGACTTTC
clone_size: .
d_call: .
j_call: TRBJ2-6
v_call: TRBV6-5

cdr3_aa: CASSISGTGGIETQYF
cdr3_nt: TGTGCCAGTAGTATAAGCGGGACAGGGGGCATCGAGACCCAGTACTTC
clone_size: .
d_call: TRBD1
j_call: TRBJ2-5
v_call: TRBV19